This note documents a single TCR beta chain sequence. Its antigen is unidentified. This specimen comes from a study of cytomegalovirus exposure and HLA in healthy donors. Overall study results and limits: Later on, a genetic analysis was performed. It linked a missense variant in DCLRE1C with V- and J-gene trimming of TCR beta. Reports indicate that TCR beta sequences accurately predicted the HLA-A and HLA-B alleles of most subjects.

The PCR was carried out with 60 Vbeta primers and 13 Jbeta primers. Here immunoSEQ multiplex PCR was the method, and the copy in TCRdb shows in-frame clones only, minus some. The sample lists about 130,000 clones; 80% were seen once. Material for sequencing was PBMCs. The TCR originated in a man aged 25-45 years in good health and CMV-seronegative.

CDR3: CASSKQGTSYEQYF. The CDR3, as DNA: TGCGCCAGCAGCAAGCAGGGGACCTCCTACGAGCAGTACTTC. The chain employs TRBV5-1 and TRBJ2-5; weak D call: TRBD1 (6 bases). The J call is doubtful: the DNA matches TRBJ2-7 better. The CDR3 totals 14 residues. Germline CDR1 SGHRS, CDR2 YFSETQ.